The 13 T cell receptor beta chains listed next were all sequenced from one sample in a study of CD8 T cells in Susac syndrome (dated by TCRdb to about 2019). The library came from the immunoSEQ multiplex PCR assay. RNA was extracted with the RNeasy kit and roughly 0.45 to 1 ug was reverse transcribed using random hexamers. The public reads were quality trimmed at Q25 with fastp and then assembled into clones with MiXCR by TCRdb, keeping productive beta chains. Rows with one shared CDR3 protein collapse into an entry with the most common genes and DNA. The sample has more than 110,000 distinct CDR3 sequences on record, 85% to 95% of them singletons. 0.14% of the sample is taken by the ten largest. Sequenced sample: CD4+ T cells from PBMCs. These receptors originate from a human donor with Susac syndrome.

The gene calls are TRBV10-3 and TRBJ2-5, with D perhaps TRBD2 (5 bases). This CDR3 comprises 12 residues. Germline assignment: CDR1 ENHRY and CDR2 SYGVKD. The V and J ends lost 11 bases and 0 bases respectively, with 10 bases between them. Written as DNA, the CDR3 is TGTGCCGCGGGCCGAGACCAAGAGACCCAGTACTTC. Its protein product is CAAGRDQETQYF.

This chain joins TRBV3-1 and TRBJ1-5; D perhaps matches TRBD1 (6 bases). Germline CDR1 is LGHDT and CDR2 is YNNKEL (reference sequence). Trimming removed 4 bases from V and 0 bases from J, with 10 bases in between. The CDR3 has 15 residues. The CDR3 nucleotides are TGTGCCAGCAGCCCTGGACAGATTAGCAATCAGCCCCAGCATTTT. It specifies CASSPGQISNQPQHF.

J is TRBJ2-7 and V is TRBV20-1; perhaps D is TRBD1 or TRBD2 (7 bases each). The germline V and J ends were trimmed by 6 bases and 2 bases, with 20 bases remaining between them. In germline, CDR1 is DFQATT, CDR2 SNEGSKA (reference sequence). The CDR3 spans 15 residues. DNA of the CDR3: TGCAGTGCGCACCCCCAGGGGGGGGCGACCTACGAGCAGTACTTC. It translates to CSAHPQGGATYEQYF.

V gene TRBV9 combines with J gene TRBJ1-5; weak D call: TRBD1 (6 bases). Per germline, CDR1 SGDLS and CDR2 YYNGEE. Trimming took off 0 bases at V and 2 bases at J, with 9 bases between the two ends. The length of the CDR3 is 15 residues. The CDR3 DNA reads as TGTGCCAGCAGCGTAGTGTACAGGGGCAATCAGCCCCAGCATTTT. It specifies CASSVVYRGNQPQHF.

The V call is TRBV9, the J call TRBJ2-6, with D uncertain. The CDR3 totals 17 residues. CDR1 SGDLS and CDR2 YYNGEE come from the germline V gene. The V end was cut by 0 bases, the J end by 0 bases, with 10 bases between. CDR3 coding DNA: TGTGCCAGCAGCGTAGATCACAGCCTCTCTGGGGCCAACGTCCTGACTTTC. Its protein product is CASSVDHSLSGANVLTF. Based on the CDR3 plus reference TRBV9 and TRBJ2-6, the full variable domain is DSGVTQTPKHLITATGQRVTLRCSPRSGDLSVYWYQQSLDQGLQFLIQYYNGEERAKGNILERFSAQQFPDLHSELNLSSLELGDSALYFCASSVDHSLSGANVLTFGAGSRLTVL.

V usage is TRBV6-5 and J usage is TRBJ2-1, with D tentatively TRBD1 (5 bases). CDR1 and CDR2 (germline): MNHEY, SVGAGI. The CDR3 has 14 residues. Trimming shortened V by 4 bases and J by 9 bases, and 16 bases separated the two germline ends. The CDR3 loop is CASSSPWTPGEQFF. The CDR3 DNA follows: TGTGCCAGCAGTTCCCCCTGGACACCGGGTGAGCAGTTCTTC.

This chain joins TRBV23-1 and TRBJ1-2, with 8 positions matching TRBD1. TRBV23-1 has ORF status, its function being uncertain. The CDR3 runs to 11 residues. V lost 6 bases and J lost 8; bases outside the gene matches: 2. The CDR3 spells CASSRGQGYTF. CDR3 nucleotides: TGCGCCAGCAGCAGGGGGCAGGGCTACACCTTC.

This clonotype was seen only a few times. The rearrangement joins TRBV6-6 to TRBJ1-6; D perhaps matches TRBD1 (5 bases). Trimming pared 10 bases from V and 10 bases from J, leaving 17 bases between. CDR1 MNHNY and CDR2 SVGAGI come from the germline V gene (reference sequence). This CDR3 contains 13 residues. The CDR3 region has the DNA TGTGCCACCGGAGCCGCTCGGGGGTCACCCCTCCACTTT. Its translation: CATGAARGSPLHF.

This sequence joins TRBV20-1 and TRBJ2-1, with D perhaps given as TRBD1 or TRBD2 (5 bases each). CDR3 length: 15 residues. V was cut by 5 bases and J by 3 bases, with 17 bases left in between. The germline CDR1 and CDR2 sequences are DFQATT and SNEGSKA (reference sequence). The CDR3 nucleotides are TGCAGTGCTCCCCAGGCAGGGACCATCTACAATGAGCAGTTCTTC. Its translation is CSAPQAGTIYNEQFF.

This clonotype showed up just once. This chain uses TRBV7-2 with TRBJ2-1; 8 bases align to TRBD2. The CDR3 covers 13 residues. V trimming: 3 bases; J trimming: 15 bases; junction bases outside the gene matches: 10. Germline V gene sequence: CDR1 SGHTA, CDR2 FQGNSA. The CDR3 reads CASSFVREGPTFF. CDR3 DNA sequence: TGTGCCAGCAGCTTTGTCCGGGAGGGCCCGACGTTCTTC.

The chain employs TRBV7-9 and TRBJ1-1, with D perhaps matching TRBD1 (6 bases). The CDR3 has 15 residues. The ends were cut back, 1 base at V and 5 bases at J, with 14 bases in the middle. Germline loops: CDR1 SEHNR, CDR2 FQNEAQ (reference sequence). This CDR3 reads CASSLEQGPRTEAFF. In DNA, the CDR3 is TGTGCCAGCAGCTTAGAACAGGGCCCCAGGACTGAAGCTTTCTTT.

DNA of the CDR3: TGCGCCAGCAGCTTGGAGATGGAGACCCAGTACTTC. This sequence encodes CASSLEMETQYF. The rearrangement links TRBV5-1 to TRBJ2-5; D uncertain. V was trimmed by 0 bases and J by 5 bases, leaving 5 bases between them. Per germline, CDR1 SGHRS and CDR2 YFSETQ. The CDR3 is made up of 12 amino acids.

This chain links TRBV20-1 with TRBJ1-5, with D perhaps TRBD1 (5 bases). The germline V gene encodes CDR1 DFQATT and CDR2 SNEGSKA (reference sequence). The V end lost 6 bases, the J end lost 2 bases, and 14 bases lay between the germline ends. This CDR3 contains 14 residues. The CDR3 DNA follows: TGCAGTGCGGTAGCGGGGGGAGGCAATCAGCCCCAGCATTTT. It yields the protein CSAVAGGGNQPQHF.